This T cell receptor (beta chain) comes out of a study of immune evolution from preneoplasia to lung adenocarcinoma. The table came from immunoSEQ multiplex PCR; TCRdb's copy has only in-frame clones and leaves some out. The sample consists of about 16,000 clones, 70% to 90% of them appearing once. The source of this sequence is a person between 70 and 80 years old with invasive lung adenocarcinoma. Sequenced sample: FFPE invasive lung adenocarcinoma tissue.

The CDR3 region has the DNA TGTGCCAGTAGTAAATACCTTAGCGGGGCTTACAATGAGCAGTTCTTC. This gives the protein CASSKYLSGAYNEQFF. The chain carries TRBV19 and TRBJ2-1; TRBD2 matches at 8 bases. CDR1 is LNHDA, CDR2 SQIVND, per germline (reference sequence). With 4 bases clipped from V and 4 bases from J, the junction kept 9 bases outside the gene matches. This CDR3 has 16 residues.